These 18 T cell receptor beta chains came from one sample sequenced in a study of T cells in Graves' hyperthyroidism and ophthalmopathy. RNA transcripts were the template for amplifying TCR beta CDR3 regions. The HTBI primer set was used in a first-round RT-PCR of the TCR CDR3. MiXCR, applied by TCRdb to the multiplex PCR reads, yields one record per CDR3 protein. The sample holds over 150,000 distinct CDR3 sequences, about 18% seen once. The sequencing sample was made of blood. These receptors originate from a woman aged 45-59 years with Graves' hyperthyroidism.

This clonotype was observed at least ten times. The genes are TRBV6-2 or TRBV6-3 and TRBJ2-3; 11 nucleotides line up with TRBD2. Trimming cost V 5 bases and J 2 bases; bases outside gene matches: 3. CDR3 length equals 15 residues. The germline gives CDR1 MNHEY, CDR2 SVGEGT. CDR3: CASSRLAGTTDTQYF. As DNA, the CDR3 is TGTGCCAGCAGTCGACTAGCGGGGACCACAGATACGCAGTATTTT.

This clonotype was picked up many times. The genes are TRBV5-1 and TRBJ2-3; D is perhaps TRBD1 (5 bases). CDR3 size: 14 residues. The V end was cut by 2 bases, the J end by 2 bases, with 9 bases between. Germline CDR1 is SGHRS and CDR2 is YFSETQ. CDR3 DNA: TGCGCCAGCAGCTTTCGACAGACCACAGATACGCAGTATTTT. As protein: CASSFRQTTDTQYF.

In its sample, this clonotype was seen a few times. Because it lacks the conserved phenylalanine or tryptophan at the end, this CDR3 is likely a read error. The CDR3 DNA sequence: TGTGCCAGCAGCCCACCGACAGGTAGCTCCTACAATGAGCAGTTCCTC. It translates to CASSPPTGSSYNEQFL. This chain links TRBV11-2 with TRBJ2-1, with D tentatively TRBD1 (6 bases). V lost 5 bases and J 0 bases, leaving 14 bases between the germline ends. In germline, CDR1 is SGHAT, CDR2 FQNNGV. CDR3 length: 16 amino acids.

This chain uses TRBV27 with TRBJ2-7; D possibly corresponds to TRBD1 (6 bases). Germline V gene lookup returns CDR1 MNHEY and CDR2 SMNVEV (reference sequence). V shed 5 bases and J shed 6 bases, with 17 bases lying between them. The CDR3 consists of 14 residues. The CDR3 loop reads CASSLGGDYSEQYF. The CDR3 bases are TGTGCCAGCAGTCTAGGGGGAGATTATAGCGAGCAGTACTTC.

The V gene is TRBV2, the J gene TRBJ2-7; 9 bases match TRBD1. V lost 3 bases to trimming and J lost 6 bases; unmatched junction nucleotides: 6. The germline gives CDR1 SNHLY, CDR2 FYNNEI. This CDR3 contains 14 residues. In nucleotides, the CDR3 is TGTGCCAGCAGTGAGAGACAGGGGGAACGCGAGCAGTACTTC. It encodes CASSERQGEREQYF. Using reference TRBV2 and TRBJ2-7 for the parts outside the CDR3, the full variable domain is EPEVTQTPSHQVTQMGQEVILRCVPISNHLYFYWYRQILGQKVEFLVSFYNNEISEKSEIFDDQFSVERPDGSNFTLKIRSTKLEDSAMYFCASSERQGEREQYFGPGTRLTVT.

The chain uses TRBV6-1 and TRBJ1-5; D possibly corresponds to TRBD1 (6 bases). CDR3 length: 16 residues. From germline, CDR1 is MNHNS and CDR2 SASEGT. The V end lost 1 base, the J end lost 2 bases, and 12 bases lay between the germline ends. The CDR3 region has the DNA TGTGCCAGCAGTGAAGGCAGGGGTAGGGGCAATCAGCCCCAGCATTTT. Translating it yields CASSEGRGRGNQPQHF.

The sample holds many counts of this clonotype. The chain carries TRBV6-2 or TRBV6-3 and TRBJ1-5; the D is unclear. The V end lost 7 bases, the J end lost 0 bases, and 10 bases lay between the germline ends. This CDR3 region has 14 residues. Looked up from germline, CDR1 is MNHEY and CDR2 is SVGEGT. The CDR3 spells CASTSLSSNQPQHF. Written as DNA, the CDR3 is TGTGCCAGCACTTCCCTATCTAGCAATCAGCCCCAGCATTTT.

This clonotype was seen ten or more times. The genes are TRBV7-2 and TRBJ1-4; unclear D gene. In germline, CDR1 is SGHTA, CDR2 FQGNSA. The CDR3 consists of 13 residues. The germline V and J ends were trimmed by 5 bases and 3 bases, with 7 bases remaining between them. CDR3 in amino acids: CASSQRANEKLFF. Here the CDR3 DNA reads TGTGCCAGCAGCCAGAGGGCTAATGAAAAACTGTTTTTT.

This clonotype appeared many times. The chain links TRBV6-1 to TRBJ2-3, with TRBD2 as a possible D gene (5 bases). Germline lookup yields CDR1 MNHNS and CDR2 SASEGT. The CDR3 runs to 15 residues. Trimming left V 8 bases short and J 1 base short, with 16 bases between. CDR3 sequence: CASAGSSHGTDTQYF. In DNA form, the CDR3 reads TGTGCCAGCGCGGGCTCGTCGCACGGCACAGATACGCAGTATTTT.

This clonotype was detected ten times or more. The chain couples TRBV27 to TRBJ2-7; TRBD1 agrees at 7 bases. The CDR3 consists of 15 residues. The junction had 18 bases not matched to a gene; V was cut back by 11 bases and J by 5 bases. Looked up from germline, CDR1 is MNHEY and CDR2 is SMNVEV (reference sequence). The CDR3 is CAARDSFTTWDEQYF. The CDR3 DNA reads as TGTGCCGCCAGGGACAGCTTCACGACCTGGGACGAGCAGTACTTC.

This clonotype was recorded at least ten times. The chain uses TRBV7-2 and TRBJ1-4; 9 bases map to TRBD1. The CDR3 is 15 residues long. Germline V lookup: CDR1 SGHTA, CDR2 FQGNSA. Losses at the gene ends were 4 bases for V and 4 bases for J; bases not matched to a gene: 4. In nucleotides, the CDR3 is TGTGCCAGCAGCTACGGGACAGGGCGTAATGAAAAACTGTTTTTT. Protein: CASSYGTGRNEKLFF.

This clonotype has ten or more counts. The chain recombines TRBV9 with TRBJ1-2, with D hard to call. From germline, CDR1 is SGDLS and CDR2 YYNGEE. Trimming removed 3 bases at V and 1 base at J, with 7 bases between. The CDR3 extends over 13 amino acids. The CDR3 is CASSDGINYGYTF. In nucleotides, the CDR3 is TGTGCCAGCAGCGACGGGATTAACTATGGCTACACCTTC.

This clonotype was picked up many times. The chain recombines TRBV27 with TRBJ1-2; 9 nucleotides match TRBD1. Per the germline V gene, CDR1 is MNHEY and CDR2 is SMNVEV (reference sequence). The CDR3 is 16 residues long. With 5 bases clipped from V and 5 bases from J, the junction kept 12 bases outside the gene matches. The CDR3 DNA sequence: TGTGCCAGCAGTCCCGAGATCGGCGGGACAGGGTATGGCTACACCTTC. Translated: CASSPEIGGTGYGYTF.

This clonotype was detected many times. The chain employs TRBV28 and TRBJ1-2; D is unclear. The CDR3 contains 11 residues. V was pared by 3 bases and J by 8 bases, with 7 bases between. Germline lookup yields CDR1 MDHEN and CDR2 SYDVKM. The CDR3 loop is CASSLVGGYTF. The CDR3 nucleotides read TGTGCCAGCAGTTTGGTGGGCGGCTACACCTTC.

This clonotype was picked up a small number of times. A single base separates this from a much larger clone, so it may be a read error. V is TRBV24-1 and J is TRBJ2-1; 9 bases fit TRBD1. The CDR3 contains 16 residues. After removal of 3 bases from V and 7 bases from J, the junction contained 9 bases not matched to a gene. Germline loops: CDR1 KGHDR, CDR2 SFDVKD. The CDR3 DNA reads TGTGCCACCAGTGATCCCGGACAGGGGCAAGTGAATGAGCAGTTCTTC. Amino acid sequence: CATSDPGQGQVNEQFF.

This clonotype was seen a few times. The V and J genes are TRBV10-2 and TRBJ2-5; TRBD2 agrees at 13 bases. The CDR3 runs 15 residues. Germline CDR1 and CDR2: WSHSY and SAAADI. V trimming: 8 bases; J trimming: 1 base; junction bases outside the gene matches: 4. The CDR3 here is CASRRTSGGQETQYF. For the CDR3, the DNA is TGCGCCAGCCGCCGGACTAGCGGGGGCCAAGAGACCCAGTACTTC.

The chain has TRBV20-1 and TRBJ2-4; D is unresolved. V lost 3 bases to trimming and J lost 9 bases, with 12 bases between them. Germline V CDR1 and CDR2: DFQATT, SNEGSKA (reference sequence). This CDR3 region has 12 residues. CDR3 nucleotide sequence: TGCAGTGCTAGCATGAGCTTCGGCATTCAGTACTTC. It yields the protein CSASMSFGIQYF.

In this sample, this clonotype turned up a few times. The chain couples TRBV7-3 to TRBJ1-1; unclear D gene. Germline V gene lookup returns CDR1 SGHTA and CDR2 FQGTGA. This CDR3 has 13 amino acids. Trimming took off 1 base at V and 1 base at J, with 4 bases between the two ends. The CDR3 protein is CASSLNGNTEAFF. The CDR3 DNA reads TGTGCCAGCAGCTTAAACGGGAACACTGAAGCTTTCTTT.